This is a list of T cell receptor beta chains from one sample in a study of cytomegalovirus exposure and HLA in healthy donors. The data were produced by immunoSEQ multiplex PCR, yet TCRdb's version contains in-frame clones alone and is incomplete. The table records about 190,000 clones, over 70% of them present only once. Sequences were obtained from PBMCs. These receptors all come from a man aged 45-65 years in good health and CMV-seronegative. Both conserved end residues are part of each CDR3. Each record gives: CDR3 protein, CDR3 DNA, J gene, D gene, V gene, clone size. D genes are given only for firm matches. A clone size is listed for some rows: how often the clone was seen (once, few, many), or a class if it is expanded.

CDR3aa: CASSWEGNTGELFF; CDR3nt: TGCGCCAGCAGCTGGGAGGGGAACACCGGGGAGCTGTTTTTT; j_gene: TRBJ2-2; d_gene: TRBD2; v_gene: TRBV4-3; abundance: once
CDR3aa: CASSLRTGMNTEAFF; CDR3nt: TGCGCCAGCAGTTTAAGGACAGGGATGAACACTGAAGCTTTCTTT; j_gene: TRBJ1-1; d_gene: TRBD1; v_gene: TRBV10-2; abundance: .
CDR3aa: CASAAGGGETQYF; CDR3nt: TGTGCCAGCGCAGCGGGGGGAGGGGAGACCCAGTACTTC; j_gene: TRBJ2-5; d_gene: .; v_gene: TRBV21-1; abundance: .
CDR3aa: CASSSSSGTSAHEQYF; CDR3nt: TGTGCCAGCAGTTCGTCGTCCGGGACTAGCGCCCACGAGCAGTACTTC; j_gene: TRBJ2-7; d_gene: TRBD2; v_gene: TRBV7-2; abundance: once
CDR3aa: CASSLGQSSYEQYF; CDR3nt: TGTGCCAGCAGTTTGGGGCAGAGCTCCTACGAGCAGTACTTC; j_gene: TRBJ2-7; d_gene: .; v_gene: TRBV27; abundance: .
CDR3aa: CASSQDWGGAGDTQYF; CDR3nt: TGCGCCAGCAGCCAAGATTGGGGGGGGGCCGGAGATACGCAGTATTTT; j_gene: TRBJ2-3; d_gene: .; v_gene: TRBV4-1; abundance: .
CDR3aa: CASSRRGGGEQFF; CDR3nt: TGTGCCAGCAGCCGCCGAGGTGGCGGCGAGCAGTTCTTC; j_gene: TRBJ2-1; d_gene: .; v_gene: TRBV7-2; abundance: .
CDR3aa: CASSPLDRIGNTQYF; CDR3nt: TGTGCCAGCAGCCCATTAGACAGGATTGGAAATACGCAGTATTTT; j_gene: TRBJ2-3; d_gene: .; v_gene: TRBV11-2; abundance: .
CDR3aa: CASSRPGGGNSPLHF; CDR3nt: TGTGCCAGCAGCCGACCCGGGGGAGGGAATTCACCCCTCCACTTT; j_gene: TRBJ1-6; d_gene: .; v_gene: TRBV14; abundance: few
CDR3aa: CSLLGATTPETQYF; CDR3nt: TGCAGCCTGCTAGGGGCCACTACTCCAGAGACCCAGTACTTC; j_gene: TRBJ2-5; d_gene: .; v_gene: TRBV29-1; abundance: .